Listed below are T cell receptor beta chains from one sample, sequenced in a study of blood T cell repertoires in COVID-19. The protocol was immunoSEQ multiplex PCR, while the TCRdb copy is restricted to in-frame clones and leaves out a portion. The table records 100,000 to 150,000 clones, 85% of them present only once. Sequences were obtained from peripheral blood. Receptors were obtained from a man aged 80 or over with active or convalescent COVID-19. CDR3s include the opening cysteine and the closing phenylalanine or tryptophan. D genes are given only for firm matches. Part of the rows lack a size; the others show once, few, many or a class for expanded clones.

abundance: NA
d_gene: NA
j_gene: TRBJ2-7
v_gene: TRBV7-9
CDR3aa: CASSLPGGSSYEQYF
CDR3nt: TGTGCCAGCAGCTTACCGGGTGGGAGCTCCTACGAGCAGTACTTC

abundance: NA
d_gene: TRBD2
j_gene: TRBJ2-7
v_gene: TRBV14
CDR3aa: CASSQTSESSYEQYF
CDR3nt: TGTGCCAGCAGCCAAACTAGCGAGAGCTCCTACGAGCAGTACTTC

abundance: many
d_gene: NA
j_gene: TRBJ1-2
v_gene: TRBV7-2
CDR3aa: CASSLSVANYGYTF
CDR3nt: TGTGCCAGCAGCCTAAGCGTAGCTAACTATGGCTACACCTTC

abundance: NA
d_gene: TRBD2
j_gene: TRBJ2-1
v_gene: TRBV18
CDR3aa: CASSPEGLAAYNEQFF
CDR3nt: TGTGCCAGCTCACCTGAGGGACTAGCGGCTTACAATGAGCAGTTCTTC

abundance: NA
d_gene: NA
j_gene: TRBJ2-5
v_gene: TRBV6-4
CDR3aa: CASSEVDSQETQYF
CDR3nt: TGTGCCAGCAGTGAGGTAGATTCCCAAGAGACCCAGTACTTC

abundance: once
d_gene: TRBD1
j_gene: TRBJ2-4
v_gene: TRBV24-1
CDR3aa: CATSDSGTGMAKNIQYF
CDR3nt: TGTGCCACCAGTGACTCCGGGACAGGGATGGCCAAAAACATTCAGTACTTC

abundance: NA
d_gene: NA
j_gene: TRBJ1-1
v_gene: TRBV18
CDR3aa: CASSPKQVSGTEAFF
CDR3nt: TGTGCCAGCTCACCAAAACAGGTGTCGGGCACTGAAGCTTTCTTT

abundance: NA
d_gene: TRBD1
j_gene: TRBJ1-1
v_gene: TRBV7-2
CDR3aa: CASSLQGTGHTEAFF
CDR3nt: TGTGCCAGCAGCTTACAGGGGACAGGGCACACTGAAGCTTTCTTT

abundance: NA
d_gene: NA
j_gene: TRBJ2-1
v_gene: TRBV27
CDR3aa: CASSLRRAGSYNEQFF
CDR3nt: TGTGCCAGCAGTTTAAGGCGCGCAGGCTCCTACAATGAGCAGTTCTTC

abundance: NA
d_gene: NA
j_gene: TRBJ1-1
v_gene: TRBV5-1
CDR3aa: CASSLDGQMNTEAFF
CDR3nt: TGCGCCAGCAGCTTGGACGGACAGATGAACACTGAAGCTTTCTTT

abundance: once
d_gene: NA
j_gene: TRBJ2-5
v_gene: TRBV3-1/TRBV3-2
CDR3aa: CASSHGTLAVAAQYF
CDR3nt: TGTGCCAGCAGCCATGGAACCTTAGCGGTGGCTGCCCAGTACTTC

abundance: NA
d_gene: NA
j_gene: TRBJ1-5
v_gene: TRBV23-1
CDR3aa: CASSPRAGLGEQPQHF
CDR3nt: TGCGCCAGCAGCCCCCGGGCAGGGTTAGGTGAACAGCCCCAGCATTTT

abundance: NA
d_gene: TRBD1
j_gene: TRBJ1-2
v_gene: TRBV6-2/TRBV6-3
CDR3aa: CASSARQGGNYGYTF
CDR3nt: TGTGCCAGCAGCGCCCGACAGGGTGGGAACTATGGCTACACCTTC

abundance: NA
d_gene: TRBD1
j_gene: TRBJ2-1
v_gene: TRBV5-1
CDR3aa: CASSLRGQGSYNEQFF
CDR3nt: TGCGCCAGCAGCTTAAGGGGGCAGGGCTCCTACAATGAGCAGTTCTTC

abundance: few
d_gene: NA
j_gene: TRBJ1-2
v_gene: TRBV6-6
CDR3aa: CASSYEGGDGYTF
CDR3nt: TGTGCCAGCAGTTACGAGGGAGGGGATGGCTACACCTTC

abundance: NA
d_gene: NA
j_gene: TRBJ2-5
v_gene: TRBV3-1/TRBV3-2
CDR3aa: CASRPQLTYQETQYF
CDR3nt: TGTGCCAGCAGGCCCCAACTCACGTACCAAGAGACCCAGTACTTC

abundance: few
d_gene: TRBD1
j_gene: TRBJ2-7
v_gene: TRBV7-9
CDR3aa: CASSSGTGYEQYF
CDR3nt: TGTGCCAGCAGCTCCGGGACAGGCTACGAGCAGTACTTC

abundance: NA
d_gene: NA
j_gene: TRBJ1-3
v_gene: TRBV10-3
CDR3aa: CAIRDRLGNTIYF
CDR3nt: TGTGCCATCCGCGACAGGCTTGGAAACACCATATATTTT

abundance: NA
d_gene: TRBD1
j_gene: TRBJ1-1
v_gene: TRBV19
CDR3aa: CASSMRQGNTEAFF
CDR3nt: TGTGCCAGTAGTATGCGACAGGGGAACACTGAAGCTTTCTTT

abundance: NA
d_gene: NA
j_gene: TRBJ2-3
v_gene: TRBV5-1
CDR3aa: CASSFSGKGTDTQYF
CDR3nt: TGCGCCAGCAGCTTTTCAGGGAAGGGGACAGATACGCAGTATTTT

abundance: few
d_gene: TRBD1
j_gene: TRBJ1-2
v_gene: TRBV19
CDR3aa: CASRTGDRTNYGYTF
CDR3nt: TGTGCCAGTAGGACAGGGGACCGTACTAACTATGGCTACACCTTC

abundance: NA
d_gene: TRBD1
j_gene: TRBJ1-2
v_gene: TRBV27
CDR3aa: CASSLYRGLDGYTF
CDR3nt: TGTGCCAGCAGTTTATATAGGGGGCTGGATGGCTACACCTTC

abundance: NA
d_gene: TRBD2
j_gene: TRBJ2-7
v_gene: TRBV19
CDR3aa: CASGDPRLAGYEQYF
CDR3nt: TGTGCCAGTGGAGACCCTCGACTAGCGGGATACGAGCAGTACTTC

abundance: NA
d_gene: TRBD2
j_gene: TRBJ2-7
v_gene: TRBV19
CDR3aa: CASSIRREAYEQYF
CDR3nt: TGTGCCAGTAGTATCCGGCGGGAGGCCTACGAGCAGTACTTC

abundance: NA
d_gene: NA
j_gene: TRBJ1-1
v_gene: TRBV5-6
CDR3aa: CASSLGGRAHTEAFF
CDR3nt: TGTGCCAGCAGCTTGGGGGGGCGAGCCCACACTGAAGCTTTCTTT